This TCR beta chain derives from a study of human T cells and chemical hapten exposure. Overall study findings and caveats: Controls formed significantly fewer large CDR3 similarity clusters than expanded TCRs did.

TCRdb re-called the RACE reads with MiXCR, one entry per CDR3 protein. The sample lists roughly 180,000 distinct CDR3 sequences; roughly 14% were seen once. Time point here: patch test 1, 2 weeks after DPC sensitization. Treatment meaning: therapeutic diphenylcyclopropenone sensitization with weekly scalp DPC. The CDR3 loop spans 19 amino acids. Germline CDR1 SGHTA, CDR2 FQGNSA. Losses at the gene ends were 1 base for V and 6 bases for J; bases not matched to a gene: 19. This clonotype was observed a handful of times. Its antigen is unknown. The source of this sequence is a woman under 40 with alopecia areata. Some clones in this sample may be carry-over from other donors' samples. This chain uses TRBV7-2 with TRBJ2-7; TRBD2 agrees at 9 bases. The source was whole blood, collected in connection with sensitization to the hapten diphenylcyclopropenone (DPC). Here the CDR3 DNA reads TGTGCCAGCAGCTTAGTAGTTGCTACGACTAGCGGACGACTCGGCGAGCAGTACTTC. This encodes CASSLVVATTSGRLGEQYF. Supplemented by reference TRBV7-2 and TRBJ2-7, the full variable domain reads GAGVSQSPSNKVTEKGKDVELRCDPISGHTALYWYRQSLGQGLEFLIYFQGNSAPDKSGLPSDRFSAERTGGSVSTLTIQRTQQEDSAVYLCASSLVVATTSGRLGEQYFGPGTRLTVT.